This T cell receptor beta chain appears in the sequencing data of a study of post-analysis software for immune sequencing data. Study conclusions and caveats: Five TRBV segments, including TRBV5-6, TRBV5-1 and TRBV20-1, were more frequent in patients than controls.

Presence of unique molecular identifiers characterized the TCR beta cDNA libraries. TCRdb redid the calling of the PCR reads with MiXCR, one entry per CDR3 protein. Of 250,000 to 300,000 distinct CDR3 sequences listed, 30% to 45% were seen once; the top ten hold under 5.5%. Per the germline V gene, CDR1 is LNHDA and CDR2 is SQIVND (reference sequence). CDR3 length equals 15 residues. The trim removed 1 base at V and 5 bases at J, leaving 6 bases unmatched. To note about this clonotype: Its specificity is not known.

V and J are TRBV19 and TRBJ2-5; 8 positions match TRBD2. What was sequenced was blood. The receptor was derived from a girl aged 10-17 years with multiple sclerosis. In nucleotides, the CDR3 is TGTGCCAGTAGTATAGCGGGAGGGCCTAGGGAGACCCAGTACTTC. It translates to CASSIAGGPRETQYF. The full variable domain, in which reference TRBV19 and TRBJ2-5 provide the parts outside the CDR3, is DGGITQSPKYLFRKEGQNVTLSCEQNLNHDAMYWYRQDPGQGLRLIYYSQIVNDFQKGDIAEGYSVSREKKESFPLTVTSAQKNPTAFYLCASSIAGGPRETQYFGPGTRLLVL.